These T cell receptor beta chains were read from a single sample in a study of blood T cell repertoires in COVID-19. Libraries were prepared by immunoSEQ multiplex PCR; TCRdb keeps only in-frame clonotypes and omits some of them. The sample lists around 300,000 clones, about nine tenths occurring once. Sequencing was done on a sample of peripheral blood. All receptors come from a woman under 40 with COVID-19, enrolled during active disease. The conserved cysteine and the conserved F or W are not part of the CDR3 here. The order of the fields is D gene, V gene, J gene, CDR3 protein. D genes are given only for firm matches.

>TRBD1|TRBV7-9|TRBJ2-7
ASSPAVQGGSYEQY
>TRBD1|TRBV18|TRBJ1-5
ASSPLPGQHSNQPQH
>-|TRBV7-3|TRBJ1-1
ASSLGSGTEAF
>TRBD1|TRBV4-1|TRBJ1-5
ASSHDTGTASNQPQH
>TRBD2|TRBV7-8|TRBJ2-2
ASSRELAAVTGELF
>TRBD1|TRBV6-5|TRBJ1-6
ASSSTGYNSPLH
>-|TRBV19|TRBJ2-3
ASSIVEGREY
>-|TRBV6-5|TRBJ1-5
ASSPLGGQNQPQH
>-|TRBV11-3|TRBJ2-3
ASSPGLAPTQY
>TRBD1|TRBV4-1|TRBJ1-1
ASSQGDRGLNTEAF
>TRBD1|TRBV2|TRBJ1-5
ASRTGNISNQPQH
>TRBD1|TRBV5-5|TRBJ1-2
ASSWADRERNYGYT
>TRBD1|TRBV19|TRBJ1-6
ASSPTGTDFSYNSPLH
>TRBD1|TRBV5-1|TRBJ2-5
ASSNGLPGQDHQETQY
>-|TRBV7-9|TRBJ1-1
ASSLELRASGTEAF
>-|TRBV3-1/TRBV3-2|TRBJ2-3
ASSQGQSGTDTQY
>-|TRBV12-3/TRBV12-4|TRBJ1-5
ASSPGSNQPQH
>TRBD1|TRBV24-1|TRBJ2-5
ATSAGDRDIETQY
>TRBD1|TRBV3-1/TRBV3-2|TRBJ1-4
ASSRSDRGTNEKLF
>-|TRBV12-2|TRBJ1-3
ASRSEDNHSGNTIY
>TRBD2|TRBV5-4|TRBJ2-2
ASSLLAGGPDGELF
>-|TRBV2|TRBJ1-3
ASSKIPSSRYSTGNTIY